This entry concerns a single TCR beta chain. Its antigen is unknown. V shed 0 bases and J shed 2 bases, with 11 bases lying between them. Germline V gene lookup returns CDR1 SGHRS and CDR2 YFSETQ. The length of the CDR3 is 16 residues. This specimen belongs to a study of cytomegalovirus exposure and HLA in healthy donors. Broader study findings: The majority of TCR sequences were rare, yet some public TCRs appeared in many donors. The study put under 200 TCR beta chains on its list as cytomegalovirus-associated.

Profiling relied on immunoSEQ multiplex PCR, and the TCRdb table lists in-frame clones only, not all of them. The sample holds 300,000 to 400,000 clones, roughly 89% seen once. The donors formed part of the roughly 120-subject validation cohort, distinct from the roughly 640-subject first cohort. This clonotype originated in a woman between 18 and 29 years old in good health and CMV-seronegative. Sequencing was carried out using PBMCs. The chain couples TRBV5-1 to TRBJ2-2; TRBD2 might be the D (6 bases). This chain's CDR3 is CASSLEAGRNTGELFF. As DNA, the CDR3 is TGCGCCAGCAGCTTGGAGGCGGGGCGCAACACCGGGGAGCTGTTTTTT.